The rows below give T cell receptor beta chains drawn from one sample of a study of cytomegalovirus exposure and HLA in healthy donors. Assay: immunoSEQ multiplex PCR; the TCRdb copy retains only in-frame clones and omits some. The table lists hundreds of thousands of clones, approximately 84% of them singletons. Sequencing used PBMCs. These receptors all stem from a woman aged 40 to 50 in good health and CMV-seronegative. The CDR3 runs from the conserved cysteine through the conserved F or W. The D gene is left open where the match is weak.

D gene: .; V gene: TRBV7-2; CDR3 protein: CASSPKSPRENSPLHF
D gene: .; V gene: TRBV6-5; CDR3 protein: CASSTRRGNEQFF
D gene: .; V gene: TRBV28; CDR3 protein: CASSKPGGWTEAFF
D gene: .; V gene: TRBV6-4; CDR3 protein: CASSLRGMLGDTQYF
D gene: TRBD1; V gene: TRBV11-3; CDR3 protein: CASSLGGTGGVVYEQYF
D gene: TRBD2; V gene: TRBV6-1; CDR3 protein: CASSVGRLAGAYEQYF
D gene: TRBD1; V gene: TRBV7-9; CDR3 protein: CASSPPGQSGGNTIYF
D gene: .; V gene: TRBV5-6; CDR3 protein: CASSLAQAFTDTQYF
D gene: .; V gene: TRBV5-1; CDR3 protein: CASRGETQYF
D gene: .; V gene: TRBV11-3; CDR3 protein: CASSPGRVGSQETQYF
D gene: TRBD1; V gene: TRBV19; CDR3 protein: CAVQGAGGEAFF